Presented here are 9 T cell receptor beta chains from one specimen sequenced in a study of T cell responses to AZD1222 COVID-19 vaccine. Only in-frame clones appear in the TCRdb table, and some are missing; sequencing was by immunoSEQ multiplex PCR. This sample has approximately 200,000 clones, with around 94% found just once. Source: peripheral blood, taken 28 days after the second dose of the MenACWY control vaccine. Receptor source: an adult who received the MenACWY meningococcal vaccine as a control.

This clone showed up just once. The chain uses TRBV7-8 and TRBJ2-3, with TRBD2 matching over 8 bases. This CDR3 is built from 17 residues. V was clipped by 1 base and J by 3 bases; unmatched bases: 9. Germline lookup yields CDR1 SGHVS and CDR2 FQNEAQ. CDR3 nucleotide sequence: TGTGCCAGCAGCTTAGGCAGCGGGGGAGCGGGAACAGATACGCAGTATTTT. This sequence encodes CASSLGSGGAGTDTQYF.

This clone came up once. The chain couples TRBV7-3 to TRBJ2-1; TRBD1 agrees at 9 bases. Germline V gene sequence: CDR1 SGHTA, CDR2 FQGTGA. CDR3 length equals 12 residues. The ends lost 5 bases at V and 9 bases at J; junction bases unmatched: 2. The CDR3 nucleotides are TGTGCCAGCAGCCGGGGACAGGGTGAGCAGTTCTTC. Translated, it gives CASSRGQGEQFF.

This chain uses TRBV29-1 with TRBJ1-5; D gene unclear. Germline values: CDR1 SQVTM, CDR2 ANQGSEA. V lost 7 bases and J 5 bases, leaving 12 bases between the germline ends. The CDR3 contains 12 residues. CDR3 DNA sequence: TGCAGCGCCGGGCAAAAGGATCAGCCCCAGCATTTT. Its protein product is CSAGQKDQPQHF.

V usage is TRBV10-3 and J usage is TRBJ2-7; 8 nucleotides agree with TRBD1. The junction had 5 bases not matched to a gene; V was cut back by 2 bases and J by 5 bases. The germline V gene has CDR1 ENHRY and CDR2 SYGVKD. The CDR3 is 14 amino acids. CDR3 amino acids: CAISEQGARDEQYF. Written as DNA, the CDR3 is TGTGCCATCAGTGAGCAGGGGGCACGGGACGAGCAGTACTTC.

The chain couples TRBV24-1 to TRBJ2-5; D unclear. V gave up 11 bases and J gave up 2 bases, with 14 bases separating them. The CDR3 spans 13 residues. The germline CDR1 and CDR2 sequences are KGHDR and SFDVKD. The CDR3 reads CAILGRVQETQYF. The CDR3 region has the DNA TGTGCCATCCTGGGCCGAGTTCAAGAGACCCAGTACTTC.

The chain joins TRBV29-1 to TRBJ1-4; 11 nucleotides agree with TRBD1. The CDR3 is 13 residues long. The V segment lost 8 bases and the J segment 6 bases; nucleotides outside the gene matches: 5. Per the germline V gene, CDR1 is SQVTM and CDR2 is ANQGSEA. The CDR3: CSTQDRGHEKLFF. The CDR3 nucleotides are TGCAGCACCCAGGACAGGGGGCATGAAAAACTGTTTTTT.

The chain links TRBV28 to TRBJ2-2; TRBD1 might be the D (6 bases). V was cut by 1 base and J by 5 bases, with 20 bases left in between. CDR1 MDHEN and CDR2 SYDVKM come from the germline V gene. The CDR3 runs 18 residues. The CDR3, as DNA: TGTGCCAGCAGTTTATCCGAGGGGGAGACATACCTAACCGGGGAGCTGTTTTTT. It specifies CASSLSEGETYLTGELFF.

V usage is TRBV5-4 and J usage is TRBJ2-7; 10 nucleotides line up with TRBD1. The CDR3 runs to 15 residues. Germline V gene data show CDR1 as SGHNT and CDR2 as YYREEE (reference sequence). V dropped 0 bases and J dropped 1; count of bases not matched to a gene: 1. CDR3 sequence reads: CASSLGTGGSYEQYF. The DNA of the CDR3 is TGTGCCAGCAGCTTGGGGACAGGGGGGTCCTACGAGCAGTACTTC.

The CDR3 spells CASSEGTRLRSGGTDTQYF. CDR3 coding DNA: TGTGCCAGCAGTGAAGGGACTCGGTTGCGGAGCGGGGGGACAGATACGCAGTATTTT. The chain carries TRBV6-1 and TRBJ2-3; 9 bases fit TRBD2. The ends lost 1 base at V and 3 bases at J; junction bases unmatched: 14. The length of the CDR3 is 19 residues. Germline loops: CDR1 MNHNS, CDR2 SASEGT.